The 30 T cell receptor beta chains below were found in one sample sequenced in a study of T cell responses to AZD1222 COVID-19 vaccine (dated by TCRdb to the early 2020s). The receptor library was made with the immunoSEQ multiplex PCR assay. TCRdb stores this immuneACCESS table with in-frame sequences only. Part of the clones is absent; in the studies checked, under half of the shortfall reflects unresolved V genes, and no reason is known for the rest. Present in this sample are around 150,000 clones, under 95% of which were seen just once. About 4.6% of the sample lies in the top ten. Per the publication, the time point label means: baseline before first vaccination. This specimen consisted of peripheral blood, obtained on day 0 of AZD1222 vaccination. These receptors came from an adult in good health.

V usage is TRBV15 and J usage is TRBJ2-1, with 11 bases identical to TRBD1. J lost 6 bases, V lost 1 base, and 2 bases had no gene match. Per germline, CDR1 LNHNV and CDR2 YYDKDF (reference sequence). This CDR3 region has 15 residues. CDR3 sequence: CATSRGGQGANEQFF. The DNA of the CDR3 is TGTGCCACCAGCAGAGGAGGACAGGGGGCCAATGAGCAGTTCTTC.

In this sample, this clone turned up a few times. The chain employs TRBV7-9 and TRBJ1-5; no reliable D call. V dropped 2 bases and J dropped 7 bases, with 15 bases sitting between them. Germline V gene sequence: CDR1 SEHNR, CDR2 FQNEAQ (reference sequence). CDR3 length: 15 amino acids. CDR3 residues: CASSLSLFLHQPQHF. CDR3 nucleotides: TGTGCCAGCAGCTTAAGTTTATTCCTGCACCAGCCCCAGCATTTT. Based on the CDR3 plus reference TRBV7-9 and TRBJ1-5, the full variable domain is DTGVSQNPRHKITKRGQNVTFRCDPISEHNRLYWYRQTLGQGPEFLTYFQNEAQLEKSRLLSDRFSAERPKGSFSTLEIQRTEQGDSAMYLCASSLSLFLHQPQHFGDGTRLSIL.

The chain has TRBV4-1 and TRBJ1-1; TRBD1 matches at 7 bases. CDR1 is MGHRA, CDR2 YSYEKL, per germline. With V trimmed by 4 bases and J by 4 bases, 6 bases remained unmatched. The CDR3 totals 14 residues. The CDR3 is CASSPKGAGTEAFF. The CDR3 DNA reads TGCGCCAGCAGCCCGAAGGGGGCCGGCACTGAAGCTTTCTTT.

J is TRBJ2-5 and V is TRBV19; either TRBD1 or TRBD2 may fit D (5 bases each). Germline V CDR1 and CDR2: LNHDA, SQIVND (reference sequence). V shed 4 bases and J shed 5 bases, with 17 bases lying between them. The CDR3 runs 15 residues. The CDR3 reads CASSTSGALGETQYF. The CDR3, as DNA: TGTGCCAGTAGTACCTCCGGGGCGTTAGGGGAGACCCAGTACTTC.

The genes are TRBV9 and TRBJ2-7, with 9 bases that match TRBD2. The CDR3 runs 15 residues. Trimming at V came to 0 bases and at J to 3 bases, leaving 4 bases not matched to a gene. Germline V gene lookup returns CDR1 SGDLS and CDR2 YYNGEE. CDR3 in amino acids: CASSVASGTYYEQYF. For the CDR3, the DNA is TGTGCCAGCAGCGTAGCTAGCGGGACCTACTACGAGCAGTACTTC.

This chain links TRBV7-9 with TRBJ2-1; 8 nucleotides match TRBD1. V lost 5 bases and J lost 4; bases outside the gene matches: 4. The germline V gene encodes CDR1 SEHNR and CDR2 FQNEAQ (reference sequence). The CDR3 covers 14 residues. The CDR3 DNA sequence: TGTGCCAGCAGCGGACAGGGACAATACAATGAGCAGTTCTTC. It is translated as CASSGQGQYNEQFF.

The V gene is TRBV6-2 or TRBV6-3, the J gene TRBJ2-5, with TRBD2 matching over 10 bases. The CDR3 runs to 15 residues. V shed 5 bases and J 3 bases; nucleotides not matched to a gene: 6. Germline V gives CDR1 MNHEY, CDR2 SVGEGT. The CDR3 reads CASSLGLAGEETQYF. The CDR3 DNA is TGTGCCAGCAGTCTAGGGCTAGCGGGAGAAGAGACCCAGTACTTC.

DNA for the CDR3: TGTGCCAGTAGCCATGGACAGGGTACTGAAGCTTTCTTT. Its protein is CASSHGQGTEAFF. V usage is TRBV19 and J usage is TRBJ1-1; 8 positions agree with TRBD1. The V and J ends lost 6 bases and 5 bases, in that order; junction bases with no gene match: 5. Germline V lookup: CDR1 LNHDA, CDR2 SQIVND (reference sequence). The CDR3 has 13 amino acids. Supplemented by reference TRBV19 and TRBJ1-1, the full variable domain reads DGGITQSPKYLFRKEGQNVTLSCEQNLNHDAMYWYRQDPGQGLRLIYYSQIVNDFQKGDIAEGYSVSREKKESFPLTVTSAQKNPTAFYLCASSHGQGTEAFFGQGTRLTVV.

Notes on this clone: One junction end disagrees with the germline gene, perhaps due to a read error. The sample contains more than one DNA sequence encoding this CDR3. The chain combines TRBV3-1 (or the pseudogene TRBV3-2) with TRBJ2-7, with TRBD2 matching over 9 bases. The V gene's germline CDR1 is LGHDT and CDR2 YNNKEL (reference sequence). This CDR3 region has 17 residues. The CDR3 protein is CARSHGLAGGDAGEQYF. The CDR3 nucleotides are TGCGCCCGCAGCCACGGACTCGCGGGGGGGGACGCCGGCGAGCAGTACTTC.

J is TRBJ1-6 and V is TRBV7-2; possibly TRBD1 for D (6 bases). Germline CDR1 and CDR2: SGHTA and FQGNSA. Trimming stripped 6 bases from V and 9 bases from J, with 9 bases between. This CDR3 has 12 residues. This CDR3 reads CASRQGVSPLHF. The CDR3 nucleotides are TGTGCCAGCAGACAGGGTGTTTCACCCCTCCACTTT.

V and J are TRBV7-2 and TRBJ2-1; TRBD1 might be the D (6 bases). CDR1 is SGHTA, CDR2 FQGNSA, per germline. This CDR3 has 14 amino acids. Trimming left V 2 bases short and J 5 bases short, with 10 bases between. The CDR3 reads CASSLLDRDNEQFF. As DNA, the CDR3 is TGTGCCAGCAGCTTATTGGACAGAGACAATGAGCAGTTCTTC. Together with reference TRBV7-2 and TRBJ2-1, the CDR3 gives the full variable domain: GAGVSQSPSNKVTEKGKDVELRCDPISGHTALYWYRQSLGQGLEFLIYFQGNSAPDKSGLPSDRFSAERTGGSVSTLTIQRTQQEDSAVYLCASSLLDRDNEQFFGPGTRLTVL.

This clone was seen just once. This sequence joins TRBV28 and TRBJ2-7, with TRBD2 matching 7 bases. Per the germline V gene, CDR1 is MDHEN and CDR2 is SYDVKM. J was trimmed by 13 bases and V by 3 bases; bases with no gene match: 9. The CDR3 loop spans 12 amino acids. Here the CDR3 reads CASSFKASSGYF. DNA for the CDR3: TGTGCCAGCAGTTTTAAGGCGTCTAGCGGTTACTTC.

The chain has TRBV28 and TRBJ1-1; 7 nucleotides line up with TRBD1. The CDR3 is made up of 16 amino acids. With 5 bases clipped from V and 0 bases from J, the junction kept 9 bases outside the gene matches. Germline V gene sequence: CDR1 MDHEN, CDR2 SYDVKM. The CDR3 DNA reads TGTGCCAGCAGTCCGTCGACAGGGAACATGAACACTGAAGCTTTCTTT. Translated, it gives CASSPSTGNMNTEAFF.

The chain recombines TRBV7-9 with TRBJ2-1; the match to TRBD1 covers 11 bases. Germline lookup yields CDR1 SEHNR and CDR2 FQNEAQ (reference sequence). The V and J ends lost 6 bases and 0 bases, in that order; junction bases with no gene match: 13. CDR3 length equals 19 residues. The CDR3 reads CASSSRTGGASFSYNEQFF. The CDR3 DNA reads TGTGCCAGCAGTTCGCGGACAGGGGGCGCTTCTTTCTCCTACAATGAGCAGTTCTTC. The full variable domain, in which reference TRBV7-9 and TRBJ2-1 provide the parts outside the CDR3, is DTGVSQNPRHKITKRGQNVTFRCDPISEHNRLYWYRQTLGQGPEFLTYFQNEAQLEKSRLLSDRFSAERPKGSFSTLEIQRTEQGDSAMYLCASSSRTGGASFSYNEQFFGPGTRLTVL.

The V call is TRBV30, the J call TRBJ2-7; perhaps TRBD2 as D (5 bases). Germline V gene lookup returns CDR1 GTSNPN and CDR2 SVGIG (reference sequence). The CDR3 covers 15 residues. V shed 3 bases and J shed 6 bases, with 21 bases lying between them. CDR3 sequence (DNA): TGTGCCTGGAGCGTTAAAAAAACGGGAACGGGCGAGCAGTACTTC. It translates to CAWSVKKTGTGEQYF.

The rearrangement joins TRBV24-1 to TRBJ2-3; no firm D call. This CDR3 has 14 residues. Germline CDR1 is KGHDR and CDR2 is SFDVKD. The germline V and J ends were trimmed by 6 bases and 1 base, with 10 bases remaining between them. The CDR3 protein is CATSLAAGTDTQYF. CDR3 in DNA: TGTGCCACCAGTTTGGCGGCGGGCACAGATACGCAGTATTTT.

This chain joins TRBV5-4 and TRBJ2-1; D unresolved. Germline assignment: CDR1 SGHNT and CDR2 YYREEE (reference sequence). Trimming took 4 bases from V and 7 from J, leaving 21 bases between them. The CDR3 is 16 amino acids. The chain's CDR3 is CASSTLKAGAWNEQFF. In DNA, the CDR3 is TGTGCCAGCAGCACCCTGAAGGCAGGCGCTTGGAATGAGCAGTTCTTC.

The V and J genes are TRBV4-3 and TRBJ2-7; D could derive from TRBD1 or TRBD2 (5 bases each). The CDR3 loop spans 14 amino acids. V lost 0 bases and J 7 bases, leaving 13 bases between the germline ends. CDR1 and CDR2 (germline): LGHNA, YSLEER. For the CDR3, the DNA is TGCGCCAGCAGCCAAGAACACCGGTGGGGGGAGCAGTACTTC. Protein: CASSQEHRWGEQYF.

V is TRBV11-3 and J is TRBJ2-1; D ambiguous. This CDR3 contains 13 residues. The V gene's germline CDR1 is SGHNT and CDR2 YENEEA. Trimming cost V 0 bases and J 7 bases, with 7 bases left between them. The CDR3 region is CASSLEGENEQFF. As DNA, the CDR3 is TGTGCCAGCAGCTTAGAAGGAGAGAATGAGCAGTTCTTC.

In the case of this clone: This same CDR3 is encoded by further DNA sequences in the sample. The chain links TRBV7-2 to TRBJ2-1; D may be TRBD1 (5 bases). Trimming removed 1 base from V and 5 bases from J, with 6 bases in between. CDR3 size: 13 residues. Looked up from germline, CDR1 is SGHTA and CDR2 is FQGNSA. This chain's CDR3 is CASSLVTDNEQFF. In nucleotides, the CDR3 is TGTGCCAGCAGCTTAGTGACAGACAATGAGCAGTTCTTC.

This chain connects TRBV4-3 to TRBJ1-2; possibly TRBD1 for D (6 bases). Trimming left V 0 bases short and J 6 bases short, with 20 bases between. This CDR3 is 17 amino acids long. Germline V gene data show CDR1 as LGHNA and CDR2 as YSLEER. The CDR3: CASSQEWDLGAWDGYTF. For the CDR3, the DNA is TGCGCCAGCAGCCAAGAGTGGGATCTGGGGGCCTGGGATGGCTACACCTTC.

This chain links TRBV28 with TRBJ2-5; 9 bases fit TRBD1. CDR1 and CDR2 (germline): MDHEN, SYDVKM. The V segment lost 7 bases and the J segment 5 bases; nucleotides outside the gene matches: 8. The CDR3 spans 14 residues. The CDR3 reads CASTWDRARETQYF. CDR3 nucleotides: TGTGCCAGCACCTGGGACAGGGCGAGGGAGACCCAGTACTTC.

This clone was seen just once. The CDR3 sequence is CASSLVGQSKETQYF. DNA for the CDR3: TGCGCCAGCAGCTTGGTGGGACAGTCGAAAGAGACCCAGTACTTC. This rearrangement joins TRBV5-1 to TRBJ2-5, with 7 positions matching TRBD1. The CDR3 runs 15 residues. The junction had 5 bases not matched to a gene; V was cut back by 0 bases and J by 3 bases. Germline V gene lookup returns CDR1 SGHRS and CDR2 YFSETQ.

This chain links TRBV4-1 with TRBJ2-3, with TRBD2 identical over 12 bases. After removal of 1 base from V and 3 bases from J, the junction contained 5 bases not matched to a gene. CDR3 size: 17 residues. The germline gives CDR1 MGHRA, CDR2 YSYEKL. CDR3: CASSQGTSGMLTDTQYF. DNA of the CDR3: TGCGCCAGCAGCCAAGGGACTAGCGGGATGTTGACAGATACGCAGTATTTT.

The CDR3 bases are TGTGCCAGCAGTTACTCCGAGGGGGGGCAGAACACTGAAGCTTTCTTT. This gives the protein CASSYSEGGQNTEAFF. The chain couples TRBV6-2 or TRBV6-3 to TRBJ1-1; maybe TRBD1 (6 bases). The V gene's germline CDR1 is MNHEY and CDR2 SVGEGT. The CDR3 contains 16 residues. The V and J ends lost 0 bases and 1 base respectively, with 12 bases between them.

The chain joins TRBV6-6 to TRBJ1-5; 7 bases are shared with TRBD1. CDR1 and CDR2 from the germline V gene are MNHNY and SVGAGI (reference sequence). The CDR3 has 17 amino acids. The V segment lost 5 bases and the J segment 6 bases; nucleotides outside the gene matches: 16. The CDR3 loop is CASSPSPGQQRGQPQHF. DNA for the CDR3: TGTGCCAGCAGTCCATCCCCGGGACAGCAAAGGGGTCAGCCCCAGCATTTT.

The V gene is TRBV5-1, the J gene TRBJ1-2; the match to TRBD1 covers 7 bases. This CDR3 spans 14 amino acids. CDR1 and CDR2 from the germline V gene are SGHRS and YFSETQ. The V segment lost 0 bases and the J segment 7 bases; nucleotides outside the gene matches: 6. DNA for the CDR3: TGCGCCAGCAGCTTGGATATCCAGGGGGGTGGCTACACCTTC. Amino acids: CASSLDIQGGGYTF.

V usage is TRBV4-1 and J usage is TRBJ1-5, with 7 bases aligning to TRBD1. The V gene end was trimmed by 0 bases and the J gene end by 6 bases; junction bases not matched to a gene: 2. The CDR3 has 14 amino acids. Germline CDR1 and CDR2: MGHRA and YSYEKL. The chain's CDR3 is CASSQDRGSQPQHF. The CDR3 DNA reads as TGCGCCAGCAGCCAAGACAGGGGGAGTCAGCCCCAGCATTTT.

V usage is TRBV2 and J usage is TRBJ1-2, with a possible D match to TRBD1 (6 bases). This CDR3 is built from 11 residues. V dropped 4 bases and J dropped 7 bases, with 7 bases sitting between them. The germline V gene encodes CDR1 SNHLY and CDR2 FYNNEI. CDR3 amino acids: CASSATGGYTF. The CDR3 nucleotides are TGTGCCAGCAGTGCGACAGGTGGCTACACCTTC.

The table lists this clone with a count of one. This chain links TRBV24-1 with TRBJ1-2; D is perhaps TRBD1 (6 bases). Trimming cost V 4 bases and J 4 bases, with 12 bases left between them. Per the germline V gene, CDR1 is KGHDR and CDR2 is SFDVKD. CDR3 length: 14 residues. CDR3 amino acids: CATSDTTGIYGYTF. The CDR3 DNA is TGTGCCACCAGTGACACAACAGGGATCTATGGCTACACCTTC.